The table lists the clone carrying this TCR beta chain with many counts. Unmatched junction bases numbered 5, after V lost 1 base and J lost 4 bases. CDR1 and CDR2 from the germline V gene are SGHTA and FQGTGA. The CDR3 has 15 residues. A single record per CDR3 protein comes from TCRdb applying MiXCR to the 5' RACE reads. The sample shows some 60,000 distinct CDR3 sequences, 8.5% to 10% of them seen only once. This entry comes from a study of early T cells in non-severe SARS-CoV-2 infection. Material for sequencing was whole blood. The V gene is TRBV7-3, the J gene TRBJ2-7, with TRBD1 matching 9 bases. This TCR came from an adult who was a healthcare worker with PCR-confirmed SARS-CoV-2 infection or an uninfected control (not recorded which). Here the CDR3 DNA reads TGTGCCAGCAGCTTAAGCAGCGGGACAGGGTACGAGCAGTACTTC. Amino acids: CASSLSSGTGYEQYF.